The 6 T cell receptor beta chains below come from one sample, sequenced in a study of PD-1 blockade in classical Hodgkin lymphoma. Produced via immunoSEQ multiplex PCR; TCRdb's table is partial and in-frame only. The sample has over 70,000 clones, 89% seen once; the top ten hold roughly 21%. Each of the patients experienced relapse following autologous stem cell transplantation, and their brentuximab vedotin exposure differed. This sample comprised peripheral blood mononuclear cells (PBMCs), obtained at baseline. The receptor source for this set is a human donor with classical Hodgkin lymphoma.

This sequence joins TRBV19 and TRBJ2-3; possible D gene TRBD2, 5 bases. The V gene's germline CDR1 is LNHDA and CDR2 SQIVND (reference sequence). V shed 1 base and J shed 4 bases, with 9 bases lying between them. This CDR3 comprises 14 residues. The CDR3 protein is CASSIARVADTQYF. In DNA form, the CDR3 reads TGTGCCAGTAGTATAGCGAGGGTCGCAGATACGCAGTATTTT. The full variable domain, completed using reference TRBV19 and TRBJ2-3, is DGGITQSPKYLFRKEGQNVTLSCEQNLNHDAMYWYRQDPGQGLRLIYYSQIVNDFQKGDIAEGYSVSREKKESFPLTVTSAQKNPTAFYLCASSIARVADTQYFGPGTRLTVL.

The chain couples TRBV29-1 to TRBJ2-1; 8 bases are a match to TRBD2. V shed 7 bases and J 6 bases; nucleotides not matched to a gene: 11. Germline assignment: CDR1 SQVTM and CDR2 ANQGSEA. The CDR3 consists of 14 residues. CDR3 in amino acids: CSARNGTRGNEQFF. The CDR3 DNA follows: TGCAGCGCCAGAAACGGGACTAGGGGCAATGAGCAGTTCTTC.

The chain employs TRBV6-4 and TRBJ1-2; no clear D. CDR3 length: 16 amino acids. The V gene's germline CDR1 is MRHNA and CDR2 SNTAGT. The ends were cut back, 0 bases at V and 2 bases at J, with 13 bases in the middle. The CDR3 DNA is TGTGCCAGCAGTGACTCGAAGGCATCCCCGAACTATGGCTACACCTTC. This translates into CASSDSKASPNYGYTF.

The chain's CDR3 is CASSLPDSNTGELFF. CDR3 sequence (DNA): TGTGCCAGCAGCTTACCGGACAGCAACACCGGGGAGCTGTTTTTT. The chain combines TRBV13 with TRBJ2-2, with D maybe TRBD1 (6 bases). The V gene's germline CDR1 is PRHDT and CDR2 FYEKMQ (reference sequence). The CDR3 has 15 residues. V was trimmed by 2 bases and J by 2 bases, leaving 9 bases between them. Full variable domain (remainder filled in from reference TRBV13 and TRBJ2-2): AAGVIQSPRHLIKEKRETATLKCYPIPRHDTVYWYQQGPGQDPQFLISFYEKMQSDKGSIPDRFSAQQFSDYHSELNMSSLELGDSALYFCASSLPDSNTGELFFGEGSRLTVL.

This chain connects TRBV7-8 to TRBJ2-7, with TRBD1 matching over 8 bases. V trimming: 5 bases; J trimming: 7 bases; junction bases outside the gene matches: 10. Germline V gives CDR1 SGHVS, CDR2 FQNEAQ. This CDR3 spans 14 amino acids. The DNA of the CDR3 is TGTGCCAGCAGCACACGGGACAGGCTCGGGGAGCAGTACTTC. Translation gives CASSTRDRLGEQYF.

The chain links TRBV6-6 to TRBJ2-7; TRBD2 matches 8 bases. The length of the CDR3 is 16 residues. The V segment lost 6 bases and the J segment 6 bases; nucleotides outside the gene matches: 16. Germline V gene data show CDR1 as MNHNY and CDR2 as SVGAGI (reference sequence). CDR3 amino acids: CASSPGGDINGVEQYF. The CDR3 bases are TGTGCCAGCAGCCCCGGGGGGGACATTAATGGCGTCGAGCAGTACTTC.